What follows are 13 T cell receptor beta chains derived from one specimen sequenced in a study of blood T cell repertoires in COVID-19. Sequenced by immunoSEQ multiplex PCR; TCRdb stores in-frame clones only, minus some. This sample has roughly 280,000 clones, with around 90% found just once. The sample consisted of peripheral blood. The receptors were sampled from a man aged 50 or older with acute or convalescent COVID-19.

The rearrangement uses TRBV6-5 and TRBJ2-2; no reliable D call. CDR1 is MNHEY, CDR2 SVGAGI, per germline. The CDR3 spans 13 residues. The V gene lost 9 bases and the J gene lost 2 bases, with 10 bases spanning the gap. The CDR3, as DNA: TGTGCCAGTCACATCGTAAACACCGGGGAGCTGTTTTTT. Its protein is CASHIVNTGELFF.

The gene calls are TRBV18 and TRBJ1-1; possible D gene TRBD1, 6 bases. Trimming pared 7 bases from V and 1 base from J, leaving 13 bases between. CDR1 and CDR2 from the germline V gene are KGHSH and LQKENI. The CDR3 sequence is 14 residues long. The DNA for the CDR3 is TGTGCCAGCTTATCCGGGACACCGAACACTGAAGCTTTCTTT. Translation: CASLSGTPNTEAFF.

The rearrangement links TRBV4-1 to TRBJ2-3; maybe TRBD2 (6 bases). The germline gives CDR1 MGHRA, CDR2 YSYEKL. The CDR3 contains 13 residues. Trimming removed 3 bases from V and 5 bases from J, with 9 bases in between. The CDR3 DNA reads as TGCGCCAGCAGCCACCCGGGACTAGATACGCAGTATTTT. Translating gives CASSHPGLDTQYF.

The V and J genes are TRBV5-1 and TRBJ1-1; 9 bases match TRBD1. Germline-derived CDR1 and CDR2 are SGHRS and YFSETQ. V shed 0 bases and J 4 bases; nucleotides not matched to a gene: 13. The CDR3 is 18 amino acids. As DNA, the CDR3 is TGCGCCAGCAGCTTGGGACTTCCGGGACAGGGTGTGAGCACTGAAGCTTTCTTT. Amino acids: CASSLGLPGQGVSTEAFF.

V gene TRBV7-2 combines with J gene TRBJ1-5; D not resolved. CDR1 SGHTA and CDR2 FQGNSA come from the germline V gene. The V end lost 3 bases, the J end lost 6 bases, and 6 bases lay between the germline ends. This CDR3 comprises 12 residues. CDR3 region: CASSLTGQPQHF. CDR3 in DNA: TGTGCCAGCAGCTTGACGGGTCAGCCCCAGCATTTT.

This chain uses TRBV19 with TRBJ1-6, with D possibly TRBD1 on 5 matching bases. CDR1 and CDR2 (germline): LNHDA, SQIVND (reference sequence). V was trimmed by 3 bases and J by 9 bases, leaving 12 bases between them. The CDR3 is 14 residues long. The DNA for the CDR3 is TGTGCCAGTAGTATCGGGGGGGGAGGTTCACCCCTCCACTTT. Translated: CASSIGGGGSPLHF. Together with reference TRBV19 and TRBJ1-6, the CDR3 gives the full variable domain: DGGITQSPKYLFRKEGQNVTLSCEQNLNHDAMYWYRQDPGQGLRLIYYSQIVNDFQKGDIAEGYSVSREKKESFPLTVTSAQKNPTAFYLCASSIGGGGSPLHFGNGTRLTVT.

This CDR3 reads CASSTPGTGTEAFF. The CDR3 DNA reads TGTGCCAGCAGTACACCCGGGACAGGCACTGAAGCTTTCTTT. The chain links TRBV6-2 or TRBV6-3 to TRBJ1-1, with 8 nucleotides matching TRBD1. The ends lost 5 bases at V and 4 bases at J; junction bases unmatched: 6. The CDR3 loop spans 14 amino acids. The germline V gene encodes CDR1 MNHEY and CDR2 SVGEGT.

The V and J genes are TRBV19 and TRBJ1-5; no definite D call. CDR1 and CDR2 (germline): LNHDA, SQIVND (reference sequence). The CDR3 has 14 amino acids. Trimming cost V 3 bases and J 9 bases, with 15 bases left between them. The CDR3 spells CASSIVGANGPQHF. CDR3 nucleotides: TGTGCCAGTAGTATCGTCGGTGCTAATGGGCCCCAGCATTTT.

The CDR3 is CASIIGQRNTEAFF. CDR3 nucleotides: TGTGCCAGCATTATTGGACAGAGGAACACTGAAGCTTTCTTT. The chain uses TRBV6-5 and TRBJ1-1; D possibly corresponds to TRBD1 (6 bases). Germline V gives CDR1 MNHEY, CDR2 SVGAGI. The V gene lost 7 bases and the J gene lost 1 base, with 13 bases spanning the gap. The CDR3 is 14 amino acids.

This rearrangement joins TRBV3-1 (or the pseudogene TRBV3-2) to TRBJ1-1, with 9 bases that match TRBD1. Germline CDR1 reads LGHDT; CDR2 reads YNNKEL (reference sequence). Trimming cost V 1 base and J 6 bases; bases outside gene matches: 0. The CDR3 consists of 13 residues. The CDR3 DNA sequence: TGTGCCAGCAGCCAAGGGACAGGGGCTGAAGCTTTCTTT. It encodes CASSQGTGAEAFF.

This chain connects TRBV18 to TRBJ1-5; D possibly corresponds to TRBD1 (5 bases). Per germline, CDR1 KGHSH and CDR2 LQKENI. The CDR3 is 14 residues long. V lost 2 bases and J lost 3, with 8 bases in between. The chain's CDR3 is CASSPGANNQPQHF. The DNA for the CDR3 is TGTGCCAGCTCACCAGGGGCTAACAATCAGCCCCAGCATTTT.

This clone was seen just once. This chain joins TRBV5-1 and TRBJ2-4; TRBD1 aligns across 7 bases. In germline, CDR1 is SGHRS, CDR2 YFSETQ. V lost 7 bases, J lost 6 bases, and 7 bases stayed unmatched. The CDR3 length is 13 residues. The CDR3 nucleotides read TGCGCCAGCGGCTCCCGACAGGGAAACATTCAGTACTTC. This translates into CASGSRQGNIQYF. The full variable domain, in which reference TRBV5-1 and TRBJ2-4 provide the parts outside the CDR3, is KAGVTQTPRYLIKTRGQQVTLSCSPISGHRSVSWYQQTPGQGLQFLFEYFSETQRNKGNFPGRFSGRQFSNSRSEMNVSTLELGDSALYLCASGSRQGNIQYFGAGTRLSVL.

This clone turned up a few times. The V gene is TRBV5-1, the J gene TRBJ1-2, with 7 bases aligning to TRBD1. CDR3 length: 16 residues. Germline lookup yields CDR1 SGHRS and CDR2 YFSETQ. V shed 0 bases, J shed 0 bases, and the junction held 5 bases outside the gene matches. In DNA form, the CDR3 reads TGCGCCAGCAGCTTGGGCGGGACAGACGCTAACTATGGCTACACCTTC. It is translated as CASSLGGTDANYGYTF.